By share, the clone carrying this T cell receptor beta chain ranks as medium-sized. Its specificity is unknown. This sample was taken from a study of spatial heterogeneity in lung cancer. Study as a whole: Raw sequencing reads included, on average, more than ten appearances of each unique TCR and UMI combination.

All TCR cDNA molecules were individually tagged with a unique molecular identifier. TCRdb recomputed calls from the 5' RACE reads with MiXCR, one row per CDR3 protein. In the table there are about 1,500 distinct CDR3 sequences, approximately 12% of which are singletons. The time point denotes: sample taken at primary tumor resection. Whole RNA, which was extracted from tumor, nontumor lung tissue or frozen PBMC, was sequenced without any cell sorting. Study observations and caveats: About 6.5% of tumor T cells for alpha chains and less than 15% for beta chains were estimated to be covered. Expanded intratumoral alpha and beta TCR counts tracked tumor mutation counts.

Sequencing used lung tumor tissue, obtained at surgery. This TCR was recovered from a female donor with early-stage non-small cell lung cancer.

CDR3 in amino acids: CASSQQLTSGPYNEQFF. The CDR3 nucleotides read TGTGCCAGCAGCCAACAATTGACTAGCGGGCCCTACAATGAGCAGTTCTTC. This chain links TRBV3-1 with TRBJ2-1, with 10 bases aligning to TRBD2. Trimming cost V 2 bases and J 2 bases; bases outside gene matches: 6. Germline V gives CDR1 LGHDT, CDR2 YNNKEL (reference sequence). The CDR3 runs to 17 residues.